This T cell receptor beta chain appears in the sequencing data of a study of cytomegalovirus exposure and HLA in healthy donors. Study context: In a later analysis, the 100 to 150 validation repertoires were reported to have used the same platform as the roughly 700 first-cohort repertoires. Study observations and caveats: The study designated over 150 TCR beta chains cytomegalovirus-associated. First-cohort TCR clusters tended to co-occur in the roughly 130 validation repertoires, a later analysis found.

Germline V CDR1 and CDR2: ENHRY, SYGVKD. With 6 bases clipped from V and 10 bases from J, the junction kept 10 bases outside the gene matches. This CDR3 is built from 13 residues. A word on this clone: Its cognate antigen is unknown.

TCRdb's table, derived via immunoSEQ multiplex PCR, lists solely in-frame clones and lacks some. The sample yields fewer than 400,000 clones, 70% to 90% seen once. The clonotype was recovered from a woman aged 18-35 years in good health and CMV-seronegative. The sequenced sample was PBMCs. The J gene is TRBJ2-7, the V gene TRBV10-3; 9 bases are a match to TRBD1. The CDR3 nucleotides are TGTGCCATCAGGACCACGGGACAGGGCGACCAGTACTTC. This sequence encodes CAIRTTGQGDQYF.